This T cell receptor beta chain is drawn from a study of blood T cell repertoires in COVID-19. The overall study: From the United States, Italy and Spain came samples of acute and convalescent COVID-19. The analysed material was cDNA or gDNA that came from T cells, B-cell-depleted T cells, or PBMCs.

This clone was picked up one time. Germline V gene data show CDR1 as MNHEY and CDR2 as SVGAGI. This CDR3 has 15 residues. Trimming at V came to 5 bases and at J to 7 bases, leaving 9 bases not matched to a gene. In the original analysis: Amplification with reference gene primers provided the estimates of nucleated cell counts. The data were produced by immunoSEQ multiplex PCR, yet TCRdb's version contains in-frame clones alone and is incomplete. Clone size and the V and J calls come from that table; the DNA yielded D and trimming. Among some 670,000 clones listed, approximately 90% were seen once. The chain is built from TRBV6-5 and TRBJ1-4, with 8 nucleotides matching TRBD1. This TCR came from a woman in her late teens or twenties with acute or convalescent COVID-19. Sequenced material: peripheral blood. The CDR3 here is CASSNRGELGEKLFF. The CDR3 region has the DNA TGTGCCAGCAGTAACAGGGGGGAGTTAGGTGAAAAACTGTTTTTT.